What follows describes a single T cell receptor beta chain. This clone's antigen is unknown. Base quality data are lacking; no much larger clone is found one base away. The data were taken from a study of blood T cells in healthy people across ages (dated by TCRdb to between 2014 and 2016). As for the study more broadly: Template switching captured roughly one uniquely barcoded TCR beta cDNA molecule per two T cells in model experiments. Using deep sequencing normalized with unique cDNA molecular identifiers, the study measured how TCR beta repertoire diversity changes with age. Four age groups were formed from the donors: young (average roughly 15 years), middle-aged (more than 35), aged (approximately 60) and long-lived (approximately 78). To avoid experimental bias, donors of different ages were randomly spread across the sequencing lanes. The study analyzed two additional independent replicas of 1 million unique cDNA reads from the same blood draw for two donors, one aged 18 to 30 and one aged 80 or older.

CDR1 SGHRS and CDR2 YFSETQ are derived from the germline V gene. V sheds 4 bases and J sheds 4 bases, leaving 12 bases between their ends. The CDR3 runs 14 amino acids, cysteine and phenylalanine included. Only the CDR3 part of the read is kept: 42 bases, read in frame from the first base. The donors were under 40 Caucasian individuals from Russia, aged about 6 to 95 years, who were systemically healthy. About 10 milliliters of peripheral blood were collected from each donor into EDTA-treated Vacutainer tubes. Ficoll-Paque density-gradient centrifugation was used to isolate PBMCs, with at least 6.5 million per sample. Trizol reagent was used to extract total RNA from the PBMCs, yielding at least 5.5 micrograms per sample. For every donor, an aliquot of PBMCs went through flow cytometry to measure the percentages of naive CD45RAhigh/CD27high T cells. Library preparation was by 5' RACE. The reads were generated on an Illumina HiSeq 2500. A second roughly 6 to 11 cycle PCR used a sample-barcoded 5' primer and a J-beta primer mix. A template-switch 5' adaptor carrying 12 random nucleotides introduced a unique molecular identifier onto each TCR beta cDNA molecule. Each sample yielded at least 3 million CDR3-containing paired-end reads. First-strand cDNA synthesis was performed from all RNA using the Mint cDNA synthesis kit, with priming by a TRBC-specific oligonucleotide. Following uracil-DNA glycosylase treatment, a first 18-cycle PCR with universal primers M1SS and BC2_uni_R was performed on all cDNA. In the paper's pipeline: Normalization of each sample was performed by random selection of 1 million high-quality reads, each carrying a distinct molecular identifier. Reads sharing molecular identifiers were discarded rather than binned into consensus sequences. MiTCR, set to a Q25 quality threshold and the strictest error-elimination algorithm, was used for CDR3 identification, clonotype clustering and error correction. A nonparametric unseen species model with Euler transformation was used to estimate lower-bound total TCR beta diversity. TCRdb reprocessed the public reads (quality trimming at Q25 with fastp, clone calling with MiXCR) and kept in-frame beta chains. Rows merge per CDR3 protein into single entries with the most common DNA and genes. TCRdb assigned the V and J calls; the authors' analysis was not used. The sample table lists 450,000 to 700,000 distinct CDR3 sequences, 27% of them with a count of one. Jointly, the top ten make up under 20% of the sample.

What the authors observed across the whole study: Estimates of total diversity based on one million sequenced T cells were considered lower bounds and underestimates. Conclusive comparison of naive and antigen-experienced compartments was prevented by the profiling of bulk unsorted PBMCs. Because donor CMV infection status was unknown, age-related changes in expanded clonotypes were potentially confounded. Observed TCR beta diversity per million T cells fell roughly linearly with age, and a significant reduction was already apparent by age approximately 40. Compared with the aged group, the long-lived group had more naive CD4+ T cells, fewer expanded clones and increased TCR diversity, a pattern suggesting age selection. A strong correlation was found between observed TCR beta diversity and the percentage of naive T cells measured by flow cytometry.

This clonotype originated in a woman aged 70-85 years in good health. Recombination linked TRBV5-1 to TRBJ1-5; a tentative D call is TRBD1 (6 bases match). Material: blood. CDR3 reads: CASSPDSPNQPQHF. The nucleotide sequence reads TGCGCCAGCAGCCCGGACAGTCCGAATCAGCCCCAGCATTTT.